This entry lists 18 T cell receptor beta chains sequenced from one sample in a study of blood T cell repertoires in COVID-19. Clones were read by immunoSEQ multiplex PCR, and TCRdb kept only the in-frame ones, dropping some. The sample lists roughly 180,000 clones, 88% occurring once. The specimen sequenced was peripheral blood. Receptors originate from a woman younger than 45 with acute or convalescent COVID-19.

The gene calls are TRBV4-2 and TRBJ2-2; tentatively, D is TRBD2 (6 bases). The germline V and J ends were trimmed by 0 bases and 1 base, with 9 bases remaining between them. The CDR3 covers 16 residues. Germline V gene lookup returns CDR1 LGHNA and CDR2 YNFKEQ. This CDR3 reads CASSQDTGGNTGELFF. The CDR3 coding sequence is TGTGCCAGCAGCCAAGATACCGGGGGGAACACCGGGGAGCTGTTTTTT.

This chain links TRBV12-3 or TRBV12-4 with TRBJ2-3; D is ambiguous. The CDR3 spans 12 residues. The germline V and J ends were trimmed by 4 bases and 2 bases, with 4 bases remaining between them. This CDR3 is CASSYITDTQYF. The CDR3 DNA sequence: TGTGCCAGCAGTTACATCACAGATACGCAGTATTTT.

V gene TRBV14 combines with J gene TRBJ2-1; D remains ambiguous. The CDR3 is made up of 12 amino acids. Germline V gives CDR1 SGHDN, CDR2 FVKESK. V gave up 1 base and J gave up 7 bases, with 5 bases separating them. CDR3 sequence (DNA): TGTGCCAGCAGCCAAGTCCCAAATGAGCAGTTCTTC. It encodes CASSQVPNEQFF.

This chain connects TRBV2 to TRBJ1-3; D unresolved. V lost 7 bases and J lost 8, with 12 bases in between. CDR1 and CDR2 (germline): SNHLY, FYNNEI. The CDR3 is 12 residues long. The CDR3 DNA is TGTGCCAGCAATACCAACTCGGACACCATATATTTT. Encoded protein: CASNTNSDTIYF.

The chain uses TRBV7-2 and TRBJ2-7; D not certain. Germline CDR1 SGHTA, CDR2 FQGNSA. The CDR3 sequence is 13 residues long. V was clipped by 1 base and J by 0 bases, with 4 bases between them. This chain's CDR3 is CASSLDSSYEQYF. The DNA of the CDR3 is TGTGCCAGCAGCTTAGACAGCTCCTACGAGCAGTACTTC.

The chain uses TRBV5-4 and TRBJ1-1; 9 positions agree with TRBD1. Germline assignment: CDR1 SGHNT and CDR2 YYREEE (reference sequence). J was trimmed by 0 bases and V by 2 bases; bases with no gene match: 8. The CDR3 loop spans 17 amino acids. The CDR3 DNA sequence: TGTGCCAGCAGCTTAGGGCCGAGACAGGGGGTGAACACTGAAGCTTTCTTT. Its protein product is CASSLGPRQGVNTEAFF.

The CDR3 loop reads CASSLSGTGYEKLFF. The CDR3 region has the DNA TGTGCCAGCAGTCTCTCCGGGACAGGGTACGAAAAACTGTTTTTT. This chain links TRBV6-5 with TRBJ1-4, with 9 positions matching TRBD1. The CDR3 has 15 amino acids. Germline trimming cut 5 bases from V and 8 bases from J; bases unmatched to any gene: 9. Germline CDR1 and CDR2: MNHEY and SVGAGI.

The CDR3 protein is CASSRGGVNTEAFF. CDR3 sequence (DNA): TGTGCCAGCAGTAGGGGAGGGGTGAACACTGAAGCTTTCTTT. The chain links TRBV28 to TRBJ1-1, with D maybe TRBD1 (5 bases). CDR3 size: 14 residues. The V gene's germline CDR1 is MDHEN and CDR2 SYDVKM. Deletions cut 5 bases from V and 0 bases from J, with 10 bases between.

This clone appeared a few times. This rearrangement joins TRBV20-1 to TRBJ2-2, with D hard to call. V dropped 3 bases and J dropped 2 bases, with 10 bases sitting between them. Germline CDR1 DFQATT, CDR2 SNEGSKA (reference sequence). There are 14 residues in the CDR3. DNA of the CDR3: TGCAGTGCTAGTGGTCCTTTTAACACCGGGGAGCTGTTTTTT. This encodes CSASGPFNTGELFF.

The chain carries TRBV21-1 and TRBJ2-1; the table assigns TRBD2, which was not confirmed against the DNA. TRBV21-1 is a known pseudogene. This CDR3 has 15 amino acids. Written as DNA, the CDR3 is TGTGCCAGCAATGGAGGACTAGTTTCCTACAATGAGCAGTTCTTC. Its translation: CASNGGLVSYNEQFF.

The rearrangement joins TRBV5-6 to TRBJ2-6; possibly TRBD2 for D (6 bases). This CDR3 is 19 amino acids long. The V gene lost 4 bases and the J gene lost 0 bases, with 20 bases spanning the gap. Germline lookup yields CDR1 SGHDT and CDR2 YYEEEE. The CDR3 region is CASSEGVFAGSSGANVLTF. Here the CDR3 DNA reads TGTGCCAGCAGCGAAGGGGTTTTCGCGGGAAGCTCTGGGGCCAACGTCCTGACTTTC.

The rearrangement uses TRBV7-9 and TRBJ1-1; D is possibly TRBD1 (5 bases). V lost 5 bases to trimming and J lost 3 bases, with 22 bases between them. This CDR3 has 17 amino acids. Germline V gives CDR1 SEHNR, CDR2 FQNEAQ (reference sequence). CDR3 sequence: CASSEYPSGLADTEAFF. In nucleotides, the CDR3 is TGTGCCAGCAGCGAGTATCCTTCGGGACTTGCGGACACTGAAGCTTTCTTT.

The rearrangement links TRBV19 to TRBJ2-3; D perhaps matches TRBD2 (5 bases). This CDR3 spans 16 amino acids. CDR1 is LNHDA and CDR2 is SQIVND in the germline V gene (reference sequence). Trimming pared 1 base from V and 10 bases from J, leaving 21 bases between. DNA for the CDR3: TGTGCCAGTAGTATAGGGGGTGCAGCGGCCCCATCAGCGCAGTATTTT. Protein product: CASSIGGAAAPSAQYF.

The chain joins TRBV27 to TRBJ2-2; D not resolved. The V and J ends lost 11 bases and 0 bases respectively, with 16 bases between them. The germline CDR1 and CDR2 sequences are MNHEY and SMNVEV (reference sequence). The CDR3 runs 15 residues. Here the CDR3 reads CAPERSRSNTGELFF. The CDR3 coding sequence is TGTGCCCCCGAAAGGAGTAGGTCGAACACCGGGGAGCTGTTTTTT.

This chain links TRBV14 with TRBJ2-5, with a possible D match to TRBD1 (6 bases). Germline V gene data show CDR1 as SGHDN and CDR2 as FVKESK. This CDR3 spans 15 amino acids. The V gene lost 6 bases and the J gene lost 0 bases, with 14 bases spanning the gap. CDR3: CASSPLGQNQETQYF. The CDR3 DNA reads TGTGCCAGCAGTCCACTCGGACAGAACCAAGAGACCCAGTACTTC.

The genes are TRBV29-1 and TRBJ1-3, with D perhaps matching TRBD1 (5 bases). The V gene lost 0 bases and the J gene lost 8 bases, with 8 bases spanning the gap. This CDR3 is built from 12 residues. From germline, CDR1 is SQVTM and CDR2 ANQGSEA. CDR3 sequence: CSVEEEGDTIYF. The CDR3 DNA sequence: TGCAGCGTTGAAGAGGAAGGGGACACCATATATTTT.

The chain links TRBV7-9 to TRBJ2-6; D might be TRBD1 (6 bases). Deletions cut 4 bases from V and 4 bases from J, with 17 bases between. Germline loops: CDR1 SEHNR, CDR2 FQNEAQ (reference sequence). The CDR3 has 17 residues. The CDR3 bases are TGTGCCAGCAGCTCAGGGGCGGGTTTCGGAGGGGCCAACGTCCTGACTTTC. Translated, it gives CASSSGAGFGGANVLTF.

The rearrangement joins TRBV11-2 to TRBJ2-7; no definite D call. This CDR3 has 13 amino acids. Germline V gives CDR1 SGHAT, CDR2 FQNNGV. V lost 3 bases and J 4 bases, leaving 10 bases between the germline ends. In nucleotides, the CDR3 is TGTGCCAGCAGCTTTGGGTTGGAGTACGAGCAGTACTTC. It specifies CASSFGLEYEQYF.